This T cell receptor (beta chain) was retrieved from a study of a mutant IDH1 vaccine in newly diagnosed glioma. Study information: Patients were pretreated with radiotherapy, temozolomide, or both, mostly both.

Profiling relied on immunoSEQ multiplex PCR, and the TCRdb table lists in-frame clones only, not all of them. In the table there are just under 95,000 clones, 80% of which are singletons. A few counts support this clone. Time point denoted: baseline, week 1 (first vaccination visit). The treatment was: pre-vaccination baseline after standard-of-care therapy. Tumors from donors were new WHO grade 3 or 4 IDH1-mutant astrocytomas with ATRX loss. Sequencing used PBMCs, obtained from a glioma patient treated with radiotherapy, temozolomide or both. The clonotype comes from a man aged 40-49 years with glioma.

For the CDR3, the DNA is TGTGCCAGTAGTATAGTGGCGGGAGGGTCCAATGAGCAGTTCTTC. This gives the protein CASSIVAGGSNEQFF. This chain joins TRBV19 and TRBJ2-1; TRBD2 aligns across 9 bases. V gave up 1 base and J gave up 6 bases; unmatched junction bases: 4. CDR1 LNHDA and CDR2 SQIVND come from the germline V gene (reference sequence). The CDR3 has 15 residues.